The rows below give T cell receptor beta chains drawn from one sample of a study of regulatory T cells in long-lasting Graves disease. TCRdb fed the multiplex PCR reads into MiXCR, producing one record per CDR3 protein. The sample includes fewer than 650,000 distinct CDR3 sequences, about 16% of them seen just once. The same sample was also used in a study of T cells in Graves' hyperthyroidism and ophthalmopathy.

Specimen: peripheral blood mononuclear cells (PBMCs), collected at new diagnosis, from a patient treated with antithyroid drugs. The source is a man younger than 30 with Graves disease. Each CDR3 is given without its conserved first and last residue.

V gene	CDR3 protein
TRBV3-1	ASSQASINQPQH
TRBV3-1	ASSRQADAWDTEAF
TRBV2	ASSVEGGRQPQH
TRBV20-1	SARGETDYEQY
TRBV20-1	SAARGSDTGELF
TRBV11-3	ASSLATGVPPVGEQF
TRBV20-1	SAGDGGFRETQY
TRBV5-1	ASNPSASGAEAF
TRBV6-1	ASSHREEETQY
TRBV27	ASSHGTGSYEQY
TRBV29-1	SVELGHTNTGELF